The clone carrying this T cell receptor beta chain has at least ten counts. The antigen is undetermined. Amplified regions were TCR beta CDR3 sequences from RNA transcripts. In the first-round RT-PCR of the TCR CDR3, the HTBI primer set was used. MiXCR, run by TCRdb on the multiplex PCR reads, gives a single entry per CDR3 protein. Among about 510,000 distinct CDR3 sequences listed, about 14% were seen once. Patients having uncontrolled infection, another autoimmune disease, pregnancy or lactation were not included. The data stem from a study of T cells in Graves' hyperthyroidism and ophthalmopathy. General study results and limits: The majority of expanded thyroid clonotypes above 0.001 also appeared in blood.

This clonotype was obtained from a woman aged 40 to 50 with Graves' hyperthyroidism. Sequences were obtained from blood.

CDR3 protein: CASSLSGQGGLGYTF. CDR3 nucleotide sequence: TGTGCCAGCAGCTTAAGCGGACAGGGGGGTCTAGGCTACACCTTC. The chain employs TRBV7-2 and TRBJ1-2; 10 bases line up with TRBD1. Germline V gene lookup returns CDR1 SGHTA and CDR2 FQGNSA. This CDR3 comprises 15 residues. J was trimmed by 8 bases and V by 2 bases; bases with no gene match: 8.